One TCR beta chain is described in this entry. Its antigen is still unknown. Sequencing was performed with immunoSEQ multiplex PCR; in TCRdb, only in-frame clones are kept and a portion is missing. The table has roughly 200,000 clones, approximately 92% seen once. The germline V gene has CDR1 MNHEY and CDR2 SVGAGI. The CDR3 covers 12 residues. Trimming shortened V by 6 bases and J by 3 bases, and 8 bases separated the two germline ends. This entry is derived from a study of T cell responses to AZD1222 COVID-19 vaccine. Study-level points and caveats: Mapped onto spike, vaccine-associated CD4 TCRs spanned it and were dominant at 160-218 and 743-854. Donor demographics were predominantly white British with a female majority; clonal diversity may be underestimated. The number of AZD1222 recipients seropositive at baseline was only six. Targeting of unmutated variant regions was reportedly seen in nearly half of spike-specific TCRs.

Source: peripheral blood, taken 28 days after the second dose of the MenACWY control vaccine. J is TRBJ1-2 and V is TRBV6-5; no definite D call. The receptor was isolated from an adult who received the MenACWY meningococcal vaccine as a control. The CDR3 loop is CASSSVDYGYTF. Here the CDR3 DNA reads TGTGCCAGCAGCTCCGTGGACTATGGCTACACCTTC.